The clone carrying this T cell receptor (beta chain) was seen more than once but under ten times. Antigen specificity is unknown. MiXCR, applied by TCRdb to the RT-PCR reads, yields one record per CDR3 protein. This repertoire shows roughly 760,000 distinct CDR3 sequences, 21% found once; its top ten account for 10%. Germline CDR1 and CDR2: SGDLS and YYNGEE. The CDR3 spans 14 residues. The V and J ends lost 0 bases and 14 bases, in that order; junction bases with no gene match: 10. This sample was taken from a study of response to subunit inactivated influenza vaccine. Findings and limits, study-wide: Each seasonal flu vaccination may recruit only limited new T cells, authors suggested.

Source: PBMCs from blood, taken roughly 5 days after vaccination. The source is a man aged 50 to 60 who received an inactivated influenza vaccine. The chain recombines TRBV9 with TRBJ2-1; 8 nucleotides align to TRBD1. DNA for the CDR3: TGTGCCAGCAGCGTAGTTGGGGAACCGGGACAGGAGTTCTTC. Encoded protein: CASSVVGEPGQEFF.